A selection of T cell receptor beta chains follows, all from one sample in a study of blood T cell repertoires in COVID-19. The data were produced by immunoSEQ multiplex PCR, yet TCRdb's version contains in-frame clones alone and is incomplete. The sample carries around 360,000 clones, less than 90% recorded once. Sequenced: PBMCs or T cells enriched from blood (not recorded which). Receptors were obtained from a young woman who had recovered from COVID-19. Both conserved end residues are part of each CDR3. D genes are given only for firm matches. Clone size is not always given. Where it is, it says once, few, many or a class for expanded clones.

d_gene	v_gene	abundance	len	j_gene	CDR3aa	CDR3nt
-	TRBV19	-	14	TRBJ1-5	CASRGGYSNQPQHF	TGTGCCAGTAGGGGGGGGTATAGCAATCAGCCCCAGCATTTT
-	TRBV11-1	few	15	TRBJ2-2	CASSLRLENTGELFF	TGTGCCAGCAGCCTCCGGCTAGAGAACACCGGGGAGCTGTTTTTT
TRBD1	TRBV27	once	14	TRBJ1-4	CASSLVGGNEKLFF	TGTGCCAGCAGTTTAGTAGGGGGCAATGAAAAACTGTTTTTT
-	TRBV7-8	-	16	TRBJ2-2	CASSLRTKIEPGELFF	TGTGCCAGCAGCTTACGGACTAAGATCGAGCCCGGGGAGCTGTTTTTT
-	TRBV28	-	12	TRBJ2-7	CATLADSYEQYF	TGTGCCACCTTAGCGGATTCCTACGAGCAGTACTTC
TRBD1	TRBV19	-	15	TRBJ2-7	CASSIDRQGAYEQYF	TGTGCCAGTAGTATAGATCGACAGGGAGCCTACGAGCAGTACTTC
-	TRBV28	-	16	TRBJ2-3	CASSRPTGLGTDTQYF	TGTGCCAGCAGCCGGCCCACAGGGCTAGGTACAGATACGCAGTATTTT
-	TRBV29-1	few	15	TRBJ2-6	CSVEVARWGANVLTF	TGCAGCGTTGAAGTGGCGCGGTGGGGGGCCAACGTCCTGACTTTC
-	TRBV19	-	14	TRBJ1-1	CASHVSGRGTEAFF	TGTGCCAGCCACGTATCGGGCAGGGGTACTGAAGCTTTCTTT
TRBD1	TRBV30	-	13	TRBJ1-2	CAWVTGAGYGYTF	TGTGCCTGGGTAACAGGGGCCGGCTATGGCTACACCTTC
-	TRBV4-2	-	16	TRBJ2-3	CASSPRYGSSTDTQYF	TGTGCCAGCAGCCCTAGATATGGGTCTAGCACAGATACGCAGTATTTT
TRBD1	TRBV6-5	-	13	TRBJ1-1	CASTNLGQREAFF	TGTGCCAGCACCAACCTGGGACAGCGGGAAGCTTTCTTT
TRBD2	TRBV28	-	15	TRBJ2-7	CASSSLAGSGYEQYF	TGTGCCAGCAGTTCCCTAGCGGGGTCAGGTTACGAGCAGTACTTC
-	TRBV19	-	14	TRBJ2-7	CASSIRLNSYEQYF	TGTGCCAGTAGTATCCGACTCAACTCCTACGAGCAGTACTTC
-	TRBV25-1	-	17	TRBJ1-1	CASSESDGRVLWTEAFF	TGTGCCAGCAGTGAATCTGATGGCAGGGTTTTGTGGACTGAAGCTTTCTTT
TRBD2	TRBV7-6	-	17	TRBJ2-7	CASSLGPGGSPSYEQYF	TGTGCCAGCAGCTTAGGCCCTGGCGGGAGCCCTTCCTACGAGCAGTACTTC
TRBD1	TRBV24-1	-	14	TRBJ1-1	CATSSTGGRAEAFF	TGTGCCACCAGTTCTACAGGGGGCCGCGCTGAAGCTTTCTTT
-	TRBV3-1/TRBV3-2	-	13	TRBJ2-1	CASSAYAASDRFF	TGTGCCAGCAGCGCTTACGCGGCCTCTGATCGGTTCTTC
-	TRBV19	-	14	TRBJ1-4	CASRSLGPNEKLFF	TGTGCCAGTAGATCTTTGGGGCCCAATGAAAAACTGTTTTTT
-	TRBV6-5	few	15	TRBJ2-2	CASSPRQVATGELFF	TGTGCCAGCAGTCCCAGACAGGTAGCCACCGGGGAGCTGTTTTTT
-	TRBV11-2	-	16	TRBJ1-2	CASSSRRRGRLYGYTF	TGTGCCAGCAGCTCCCGGCGACGGGGTCGCCTCTATGGCTACACCTTC
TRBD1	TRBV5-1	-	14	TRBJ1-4	CASSPPGQHEKLFF	TGCGCCAGCAGCCCTCCGGGACAGCATGAAAAACTGTTTTTT
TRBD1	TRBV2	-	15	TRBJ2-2	CASRLGQSNTGELFF	TGTGCCAGCAGACTGGGACAGTCGAACACCGGGGAGCTGTTTTTT
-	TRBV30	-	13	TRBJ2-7	CAWSVGRDYEQYF	TGTGCCTGGAGTGTGGGCAGGGACTACGAGCAGTACTTC
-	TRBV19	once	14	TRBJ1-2	CASSPSLRSYGYTF	TGTGCCAGTAGTCCCTCTCTGCGGAGCTATGGCTACACCTTC